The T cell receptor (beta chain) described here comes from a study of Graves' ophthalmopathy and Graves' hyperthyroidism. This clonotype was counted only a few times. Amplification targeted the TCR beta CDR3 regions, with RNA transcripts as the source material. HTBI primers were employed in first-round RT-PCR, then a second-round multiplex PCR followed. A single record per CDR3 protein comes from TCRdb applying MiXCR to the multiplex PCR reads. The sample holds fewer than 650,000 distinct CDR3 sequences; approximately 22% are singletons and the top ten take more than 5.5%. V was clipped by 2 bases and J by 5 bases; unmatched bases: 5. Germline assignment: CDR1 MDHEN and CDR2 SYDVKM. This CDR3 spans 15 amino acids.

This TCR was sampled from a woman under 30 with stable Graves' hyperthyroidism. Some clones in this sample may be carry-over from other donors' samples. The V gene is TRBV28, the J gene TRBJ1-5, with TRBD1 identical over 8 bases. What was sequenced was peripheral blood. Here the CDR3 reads CASSLATGEDQPQHF. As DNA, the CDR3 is TGTGCCAGCAGTTTAGCGACAGGGGAGGATCAGCCCCAGCATTTT.